The 8 T cell receptor beta chains below were found in one sample sequenced in a study of T cell repertoires in cytomegalovirus infection. TCRdb called the reads again in MiXCR, with one record for every CDR3 protein. Of about a million distinct CDR3 sequences in the sample, roughly 30% were seen once. These receptors are not linked to any known antigen. The input for sequencing was cultured CD8+ T cells from PBMCs, taken from culture after CMV antigen stimulation. All receptors derive from a human donor in good health (CMV status not recorded). Some clones in this sample may be carry-over from other donors' samples.

This clonotype showed up just a few times. The CDR3 DNA reads TGTGCCAGCAGTCCTTTCGTACAGCCCCAGCATTTT. It specifies CASSPFVQPQHF. This chain uses TRBV28 with TRBJ1-5; D ambiguous. Germline V CDR1 and CDR2: MDHEN, SYDVKM. Trimming took 5 bases from V and 7 from J, leaving 9 bases between them. This CDR3 comprises 12 residues.

This clonotype was seen a handful of times. The chain is built from TRBV6-2 or TRBV6-3 and TRBJ2-6; D not resolved. This CDR3 region has 15 residues. CDR1 is MNHEY and CDR2 is SVGEGT in the germline V gene. V was shortened by 3 bases and J by 1 base, with 7 bases between the two germline ends. The CDR3 nucleotides are TGTGCCAGCAGTTATCTGAGGTCTGGGGCCAACGTCCTGACTTTC. Translation gives CASSYLRSGANVLTF.

This chain uses TRBV25-1 with TRBJ2-2; D is ambiguous. The germline V gene has CDR1 MGHDK and CDR2 SYGVNS. This CDR3 comprises 14 residues. Trimming stripped 3 bases from V and 1 base from J, with 6 bases between. CDR3 nucleotide sequence: TGTGCCAGCAGTGAGGGAAGGAACACCGGGGAGCTGTTTTTT. As protein: CASSEGRNTGELFF.

Notes on this clonotype: One end of the junction is discordant with germline, which a read error may explain. J is TRBJ2-2 and V is TRBV7-7, with D uncertain. This CDR3 has 18 amino acids. From germline, CDR1 is SSHAT and CDR2 FNYEAQ (reference sequence). The CDR3 loop reads CASSIRTSNLINPGELFF. The CDR3 DNA is TGTGCTAGCAGCATAAGGACGTCAAATCTAATAAACCCCGGGGAGCTGTTTTTT.

The table lists this clonotype with a few counts. This chain joins TRBV7-6 and TRBJ1-4; TRBD1 might be the D (5 bases). Trimming shortened V by 5 bases and J by 0 bases, and 16 bases separated the two germline ends. The CDR3 sequence is 17 residues long. CDR1 SGHVS and CDR2 FNYEAQ come from the germline V gene. Written as DNA, the CDR3 is TGTGCCAGCAGCCATGACAGTCTCCGAGCAACTAATGAAAAACTGTTTTTT. This codes for CASSHDSLRATNEKLFF.

This clonotype has at least ten counts. This rearrangement joins TRBV6-1 to TRBJ2-2; the match to TRBD2 covers 8 bases. Germline V gene data show CDR1 as MNHNS and CDR2 as SASEGT. The J segment lost 6 bases and the V segment lost 6 bases, leaving 9 bases of the junction unmatched. This CDR3 spans 15 amino acids. CDR3 nucleotides: TGTGCCAGCAGCTCGCGGGGGGCTCGCTCCGGGGAGCTGTTTTTT. Amino acid sequence: CASSSRGARSGELFF.

The CDR3 nucleotides are TGTGCCATCAGTGAGTCTGACGGGCCGAACACCGGGGAGCTGTTTTTT. This encodes CAISESDGPNTGELFF. This chain connects TRBV10-3 to TRBJ2-2; D not certain. This CDR3 comprises 16 residues. Germline-derived CDR1 and CDR2 are ENHRY and SYGVKD. The V end was cut by 0 bases, the J end by 0 bases, with 8 bases between.

This clonotype was observed many times. This chain connects TRBV7-9 to TRBJ2-6; no clear D. CDR3 length: 15 residues. The V gene lost 2 bases and the J gene lost 0 bases, with 5 bases spanning the gap. CDR1 and CDR2 from the germline V gene are SEHNR and FQNEAQ (reference sequence). This CDR3 is CASSLFISGANVLTF. CDR3 DNA: TGTGCCAGCAGCTTATTTATCTCTGGGGCCAACGTCCTGACTTTC.